One and the same sample provided the 10 T cell receptor beta chains below, sequenced in a study of T cell responses to AZD1222 COVID-19 vaccine. The table came from immunoSEQ multiplex PCR; TCRdb's copy has only in-frame clones and leaves some out. Among over 130,000 clones listed, roughly 89% were seen once. Sequencing used peripheral blood, obtained on day 0 of AZD1222 vaccination. Every receptor here comes from an adult in good health.

The J gene is TRBJ1-5, the V gene TRBV5-6, with D possibly TRBD1 on 6 matching bases. Between the trimmed V and J ends, which lost 2 bases and 3 bases, there was a span of 15 bases. CDR1 is SGHDT, CDR2 YYEEEE, per germline. This CDR3 spans 16 amino acids. The CDR3 region is CASSFLGGAYNQPQHF. The CDR3 DNA reads as TGTGCCAGCAGCTTTTTAGGGGGGGCCTACAATCAGCCCCAGCATTTT.

The chain links TRBV10-3 to TRBJ1-2; tentatively, D is TRBD1 (5 bases). CDR3 size: 16 residues. Germline V lookup: CDR1 ENHRY, CDR2 SYGVKD. V was shortened by 2 bases and J by 3 bases, with 16 bases between the two germline ends. In DNA, the CDR3 is TGTGCCATCAGTGAGACAGGATCCGGTTTCGACTATGGCTACACCTTC. Residues: CAISETGSGFDYGYTF.

The chain carries TRBV29-1 and TRBJ2-2, with D possibly matching TRBD2 (6 bases). The CDR3 has 16 amino acids. Trimming removed 4 bases from V and 3 bases from J, with 18 bases in between. Looked up from germline, CDR1 is SQVTM and CDR2 is ANQGSEA. The CDR3 bases are TGCAGCGTTGGCACGCTTCGGGGGACGGACACCGGGGAGCTGTTTTTT. This gives the protein CSVGTLRGTDTGELFF.

The J gene is TRBJ1-2, the V gene TRBV28; 9 bases are a match to TRBD1. In germline, CDR1 is MDHEN, CDR2 SYDVKM. The CDR3 totals 15 residues. With 5 bases clipped from V and 13 bases from J, the junction kept 17 bases outside the gene matches. CDR3 sequence: CASSPSGTGPLGLTF. The CDR3 nucleotides are TGTGCCAGCAGTCCATCCGGGACAGGGCCCTTAGGTCTCACCTTC.

In its sample, this clone was seen a few times. The V gene is TRBV14, the J gene TRBJ2-7; D is possibly TRBD2 (6 bases). In germline, CDR1 is SGHDN, CDR2 FVKESK. This CDR3 has 13 residues. V dropped 5 bases and J dropped 0 bases, with 8 bases sitting between them. CDR3 region: CASSAGSSYEQYF. The CDR3 region has the DNA TGTGCCAGCAGCGCCGGGAGCTCCTACGAGCAGTACTTC.

The rearrangement links TRBV29-1 to TRBJ1-1, with D unclear. This CDR3 contains 13 residues. Trimming shortened V by 6 bases and J by 1 base, and 12 bases separated the two germline ends. From germline, CDR1 is SQVTM and CDR2 ANQGSEA. CDR3 bases: TGCAGCGTGAAACCTCACAGGAACACTGAAGCTTTCTTT. It specifies CSVKPHRNTEAFF.

The chain couples TRBV28 to TRBJ1-2, with D tentatively TRBD1 (5 bases). V was shortened by 5 bases and J by 4 bases, with 8 bases between the two germline ends. Germline CDR1 and CDR2: MDHEN and SYDVKM. The CDR3 covers 12 residues. The DNA of the CDR3 is TGTGCCAGCAGTGGGGGAGGCTATGGCTACACCTTC. Encoded protein: CASSGGGYGYTF.

The V gene is TRBV11-3, the J gene TRBJ2-3; 8 nucleotides match TRBD2. The V and J ends lost 5 bases and 3 bases, in that order; junction bases with no gene match: 4. Germline CDR1 and CDR2: SGHNT and YENEEA. This CDR3 comprises 14 residues. The DNA for the CDR3 is TGTGCCAGCAGCCTTAGCGGGGAGACAGATACGCAGTATTTT. It is translated as CASSLSGETDTQYF.

The chain combines TRBV19 with TRBJ2-7; D not certain. V shed 2 bases and J shed 5 bases, with 10 bases lying between them. Looked up from germline, CDR1 is LNHDA and CDR2 is SQIVND (reference sequence). The CDR3 has 13 residues. CDR3 residues: CASSIYGAHEQYF. CDR3 bases: TGTGCCAGTAGTATATACGGCGCGCACGAGCAGTACTTC. The complete variable domain, with remaining parts taken from reference TRBV19 and TRBJ2-7, reads DGGITQSPKYLFRKEGQNVTLSCEQNLNHDAMYWYRQDPGQGLRLIYYSQIVNDFQKGDIAEGYSVSREKKESFPLTVTSAQKNPTAFYLCASSIYGAHEQYFGPGTRLTVT.

The V call is TRBV19, the J call TRBJ1-1; 7 nucleotides align to TRBD1. This CDR3 is built from 14 residues. With 8 bases clipped from V and 5 bases from J, the junction kept 11 bases outside the gene matches. Germline CDR1 LNHDA, CDR2 SQIVND (reference sequence). The CDR3 DNA reads as TGTGCCAGTGGCGGGACAGCTGGTAGGACTGAAGCTTTCTTT. It codes for CASGGTAGRTEAFF.